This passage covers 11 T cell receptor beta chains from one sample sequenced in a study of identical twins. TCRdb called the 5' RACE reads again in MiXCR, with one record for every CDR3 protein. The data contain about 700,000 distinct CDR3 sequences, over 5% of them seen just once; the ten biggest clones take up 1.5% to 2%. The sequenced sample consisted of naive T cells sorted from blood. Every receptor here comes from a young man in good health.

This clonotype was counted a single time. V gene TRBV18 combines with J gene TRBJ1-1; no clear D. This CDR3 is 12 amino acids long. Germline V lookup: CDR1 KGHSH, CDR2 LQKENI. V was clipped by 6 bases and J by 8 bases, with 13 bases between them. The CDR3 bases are TGTGCCAGCTCCCCAGAGCAGTCCGAAGCTTTCTTT. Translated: CASSPEQSEAFF.

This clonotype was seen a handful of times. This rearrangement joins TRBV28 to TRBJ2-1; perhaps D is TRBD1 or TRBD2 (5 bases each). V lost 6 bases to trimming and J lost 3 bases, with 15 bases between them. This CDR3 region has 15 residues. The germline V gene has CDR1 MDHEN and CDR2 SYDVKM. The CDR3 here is CASSIGTLNYNEQFF. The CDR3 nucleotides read TGTGCCAGCAGCATAGGGACCTTAAACTACAATGAGCAGTTCTTC.

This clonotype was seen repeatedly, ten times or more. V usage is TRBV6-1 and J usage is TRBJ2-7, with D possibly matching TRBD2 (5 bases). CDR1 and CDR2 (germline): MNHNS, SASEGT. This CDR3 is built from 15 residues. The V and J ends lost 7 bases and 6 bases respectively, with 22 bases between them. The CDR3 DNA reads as TGTGCCAGCACCTACGCCGGCGTCCAAGGGAGCGAGCAGTACTTC. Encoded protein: CASTYAGVQGSEQYF.

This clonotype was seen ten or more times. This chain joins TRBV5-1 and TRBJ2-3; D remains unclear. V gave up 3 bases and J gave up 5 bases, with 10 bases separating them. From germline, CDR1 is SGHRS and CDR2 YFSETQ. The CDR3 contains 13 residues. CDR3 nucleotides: TGCGCCAGCAGCTACACCGCCGAAGATACGCAGTATTTT. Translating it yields CASSYTAEDTQYF.

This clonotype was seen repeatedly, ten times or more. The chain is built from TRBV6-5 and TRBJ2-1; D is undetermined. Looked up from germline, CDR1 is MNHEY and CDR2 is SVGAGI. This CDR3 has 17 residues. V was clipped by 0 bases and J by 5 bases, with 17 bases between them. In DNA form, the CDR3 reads TGTGCCAGCAGTTACTCTCCAGCCGAGGCATCAAACAATGAGCAGTTCTTC. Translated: CASSYSPAEASNNEQFF.

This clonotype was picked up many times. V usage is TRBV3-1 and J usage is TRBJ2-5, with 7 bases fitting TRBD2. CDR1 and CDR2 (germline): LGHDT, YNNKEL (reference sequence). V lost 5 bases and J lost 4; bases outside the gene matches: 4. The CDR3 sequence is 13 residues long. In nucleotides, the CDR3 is TGTGCCAGCAGCGGGAGGGCGGTAGAGACCCAGTACTTC. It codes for CASSGRAVETQYF.

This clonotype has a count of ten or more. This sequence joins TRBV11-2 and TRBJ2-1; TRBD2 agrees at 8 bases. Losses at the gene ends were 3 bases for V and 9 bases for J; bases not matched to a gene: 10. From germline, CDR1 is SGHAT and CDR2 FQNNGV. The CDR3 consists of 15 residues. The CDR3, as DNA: TGTGCCAGCAGCTTTCCTTTCGGACTAGCCGGTGAGCAGTTCTTC. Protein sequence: CASSFPFGLAGEQFF.

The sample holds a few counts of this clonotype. The CDR3 nucleotides read TGTGCCAGCAGTTTAAACCCCTCAGGGGTGGTCTATGGCTACACCTTC. Its protein is CASSLNPSGVVYGYTF. The gene calls are TRBV12-3 or TRBV12-4 and TRBJ1-2, with D perhaps matching TRBD1 (6 bases). The CDR3 runs to 16 residues. V lost 2 bases to trimming and J lost 4 bases, with 17 bases between them.

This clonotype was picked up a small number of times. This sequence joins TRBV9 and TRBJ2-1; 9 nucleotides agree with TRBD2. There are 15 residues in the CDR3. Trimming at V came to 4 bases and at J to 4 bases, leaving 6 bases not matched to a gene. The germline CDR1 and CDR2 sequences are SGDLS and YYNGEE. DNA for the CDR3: TGTGCCAGCAGCCCCCTAGCGGGACTTTACAATGAGCAGTTCTTC. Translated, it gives CASSPLAGLYNEQFF.

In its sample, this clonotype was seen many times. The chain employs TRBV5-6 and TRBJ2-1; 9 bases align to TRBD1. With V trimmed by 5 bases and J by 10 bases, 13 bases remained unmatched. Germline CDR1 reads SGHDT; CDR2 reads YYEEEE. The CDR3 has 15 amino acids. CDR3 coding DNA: TGTGCCAGCAGTCCCGACGACAGGGGGACAAGGGAGCAGTTCTTC. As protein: CASSPDDRGTREQFF.

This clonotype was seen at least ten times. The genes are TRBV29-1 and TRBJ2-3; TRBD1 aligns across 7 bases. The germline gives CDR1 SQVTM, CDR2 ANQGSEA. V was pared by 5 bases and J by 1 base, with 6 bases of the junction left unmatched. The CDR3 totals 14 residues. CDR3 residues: CSVIGGEGTDTQYF. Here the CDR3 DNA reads TGCAGCGTTATAGGGGGCGAGGGCACAGATACGCAGTATTTT.